Each of the 29 T cell receptor beta chains below was sequenced from the same sample in a study of long-term antiretroviral therapy in people with HIV (dated by TCRdb to 2022 to 2024). The immunoSEQ hsTCRB v3.0 assay was used at survey level resolution to sequence the TRB variable region. TCRdb provides this immuneACCESS table in a form limited to in-frame rearrangements. Some clones are lacking; in checked studies, under half of them reflect an unresolved V gene, and why the rest are absent is not known. For this sample there are 25,000 to 35,000 clones; over 70% appear just once. Under 8.5% of the sample is in the top ten clones. The sequencing here drew on unsorted PBMCs, taken 3.1 years after starting antiretroviral therapy. The receptors were gathered from a woman in her forties or fifties with HIV.

The chain carries TRBV19 and TRBJ2-7; D is unresolved. Trimming shortened V by 4 bases and J by 4 bases, and 8 bases separated the two germline ends. The CDR3 covers 12 residues. Per the germline V gene, CDR1 is LNHDA and CDR2 is SQIVND (reference sequence). The CDR3 loop is CASSTDGYEQYF. CDR3 nucleotides: TGTGCCAGTAGTACGGACGGATACGAGCAGTACTTC.

This clone was counted between two and nine times. This sequence joins TRBV19 and TRBJ1-2, with 8 bases fitting TRBD1. Germline-derived CDR1 and CDR2 are LNHDA and SQIVND (reference sequence). The CDR3 loop spans 15 amino acids. J gave up 3 bases and V 3 bases, and 6 bases lay outside the gene matches. The CDR3 DNA sequence: TGTGCCAGTAGTATCGGGAGGGGACAGGACTATGGCTACACCTTC. Its translation is CASSIGRGQDYGYTF.

The CDR3 reads CASSEELRGVSGGRDRELFF. The CDR3, as DNA: TGTGCCAGCAGTGAAGAGCTTAGGGGGGTTAGCGGGGGCCGGGACCGGGAGCTGTTTTTT. The V call is TRBV6-1, the J call TRBJ2-2; 9 bases map to TRBD2. Germline CDR1 MNHNS, CDR2 SASEGT. The J segment lost 9 bases and the V segment lost 1 base, leaving 21 bases of the junction unmatched. The CDR3 extends over 20 amino acids.

The gene calls are TRBV29-1 and TRBJ2-3; a weak D match, TRBD1 (6 bases). V was shortened by 3 bases and J by 1 base, with 11 bases between the two germline ends. The CDR3 has 14 residues. Germline lookup yields CDR1 SQVTM and CDR2 ANQGSEA. CDR3 in DNA: TGCAGCGTTGATAGGGGGTCCCGCACAGATACGCAGTATTTT. It is translated as CSVDRGSRTDTQYF.

V gene TRBV5-1 combines with J gene TRBJ2-2, with a weak D call TRBD2 (6 bases). The V gene lost 7 bases and the J gene lost 0 bases, with 16 bases spanning the gap. The CDR3 covers 16 residues. CDR1 SGHRS and CDR2 YFSETQ come from the germline V gene. The CDR3 DNA sequence: TGCGCCAGCGGCGGGACGGACGAAACGAACACCGGGGAGCTGTTTTTT. Translated, it gives CASGGTDETNTGELFF.

The genes are TRBV11-2 and TRBJ2-3; tentatively, D is TRBD1 (6 bases). Trimming shortened V by 5 bases and J by 2 bases, and 14 bases separated the two germline ends. The CDR3 has 15 residues. Germline V lookup: CDR1 SGHAT, CDR2 FQNNGV. The CDR3 spells CASSVGTSHTDTQYF. DNA for the CDR3: TGTGCCAGCAGCGTTGGGACAAGCCACACAGATACGCAGTATTTT.

The genes are TRBV7-9 and TRBJ2-1, with 7 nucleotides matching TRBD2. Losses at the gene ends were 0 bases for V and 10 bases for J; bases not matched to a gene: 3. This CDR3 is 13 amino acids long. Germline V gene sequence: CDR1 SEHNR, CDR2 FQNEAQ (reference sequence). In DNA form, the CDR3 reads TGTGCCAGCAGCTTAGCTAGGGAGGGCGAGCAGTTCTTC. It encodes CASSLAREGEQFF.

This chain joins TRBV20-1 and TRBJ2-5; D is unresolved. Trimming left V 3 bases short and J 4 bases short, with 3 bases between. This CDR3 contains 10 residues. Germline V gene lookup returns CDR1 DFQATT and CDR2 SNEGSKA (reference sequence). The CDR3 protein is CSARLETQYF. In DNA, the CDR3 is TGCAGTGCTAGGTTAGAGACCCAGTACTTC.

The chain uses TRBV13 and TRBJ2-2; 13 nucleotides match TRBD2. The CDR3 is 19 amino acids. After removal of 0 bases from V and 5 bases from J, the junction contained 9 bases not matched to a gene. The V gene's germline CDR1 is PRHDT and CDR2 FYEKMQ (reference sequence). The CDR3 reads CASSLGRTSGRRGTGELFF. CDR3 bases: TGTGCCAGCAGCTTAGGCCGGACTAGCGGGAGACGGGGAACCGGGGAGCTGTTTTTT.

This clone was found once. The chain uses TRBV27 and TRBJ1-1; 7 bases map to TRBD1. The germline V gene encodes CDR1 MNHEY and CDR2 SMNVEV (reference sequence). The J segment lost 4 bases and the V segment lost 7 bases, leaving 6 bases of the junction unmatched. This CDR3 contains 13 residues. CDR3 coding DNA: TGTGCCAGCACCTACAGGGGAGGCACTGAAGCTTTCTTT. Its translation: CASTYRGGTEAFF.

This clone has a handful of counts. The rearrangement links TRBV5-8 to TRBJ1-6; D not certain. V shed 0 bases and J shed 11 bases, with 15 bases lying between them. CDR3 length: 15 residues. Looked up from germline, CDR1 is SGHTS and CDR2 is YDEGEE. The CDR3 region is CASSLAQGFKTPLHF. In DNA form, the CDR3 reads TGTGCCAGCAGCTTGGCCCAAGGGTTCAAAACACCCCTCCACTTT.

This clone showed up just a few times. In DNA form, the CDR3 reads TGTGCCAGCAGCCGACAGGGGGCCTATGGCTACACCTTC. This encodes CASSRQGAYGYTF. This chain connects TRBV4-2 to TRBJ1-2; 10 nucleotides align to TRBD1. V lost 4 bases, J lost 4 bases, and 0 bases stayed unmatched. Germline V CDR1 and CDR2: LGHNA, YNFKEQ. This CDR3 is built from 13 residues.

This clone is medium-sized within its sample. The chain couples TRBV19 to TRBJ2-7; TRBD2 matches at 7 bases. Germline CDR1 and CDR2: LNHDA and SQIVND (reference sequence). The CDR3 is 13 amino acids. With 5 bases clipped from V and 7 bases from J, the junction kept 8 bases outside the gene matches. CDR3 DNA: TGTGCCAGTAGTGTCCTGCTGGGGGGGGAGCAGTACGTC. Its translation: CASSVLLGGEQYV.

This clone showed up just a few times. The chain recombines TRBV2 with TRBJ1-2; D unclear. The CDR3 loop spans 11 amino acids. Germline CDR1 reads SNHLY; CDR2 reads FYNNEI. Between the trimmed V and J ends, which lost 6 bases and 12 bases, there was a span of 14 bases. CDR3 sequence: CASSQGLFDTF. The CDR3 bases are TGTGCCAGCAGCCAAGGCCTATTCGACACCTTC.

This clone was detected only once. CDR3 coding DNA: TGTGCTAGTGCCTTTGATGGCACTTCCTACGAGCAGTACGTC. Translated: CASAFDGTSYEQYV. The chain joins TRBV12-5 to TRBJ2-7, with unresolved D. CDR1 and CDR2 from the germline V gene are LGHNT and FRNRAP. The ends were cut back, 7 bases at V and 1 base at J, with 14 bases in the middle. This CDR3 comprises 14 residues.

The chain has TRBV5-1 and TRBJ2-1, with D uncertain. This CDR3 is 14 amino acids long. Germline-derived CDR1 and CDR2 are SGHRS and YFSETQ. Trimming took off 2 bases at V and 1 base at J, with 7 bases between the two ends. The CDR3 spells CASSLVGSYNEQFF. CDR3 DNA sequence: TGCGCCAGCAGCTTAGTGGGATCCTACAATGAGCAGTTCTTC.

The V call is TRBV25-1, the J call TRBJ1-5; the D is unclear. The ends were cut back, 4 bases at V and 5 bases at J, with 9 bases in the middle. The germline CDR1 and CDR2 sequences are MGHDK and SYGVNS. The CDR3 is 13 amino acids. The CDR3 nucleotides read TGTGCCAGCAGTGCCGGGTTTTATCAGCCCCAGCATTTT. This translates into CASSAGFYQPQHF. Looking up the rest from reference TRBV25-1 and TRBJ1-5 gives the full variable domain: EADIYQTPRYLVIGTGKKITLECSQTMGHDKMYWYQQDPGMELHLIHYSYGVNSTEKGDLSSESTVSRIRTEHFPLTLESARPSHTSQYLCASSAGFYQPQHFGDGTRLSIL.

This clone was seen only once. The rearrangement links TRBV7-3 to TRBJ1-2, with 11 positions matching TRBD1. The CDR3 has 16 amino acids. The V and J ends lost 5 bases and 6 bases, in that order; junction bases with no gene match: 11. CDR1 is SGHTA, CDR2 FQGTGA, per germline. The CDR3 region is CASSIDRDRGSHGYTF. The CDR3 DNA follows: TGTGCCAGCAGCATAGACCGGGACAGGGGGAGTCATGGCTACACCTTC. Looking up the rest from reference TRBV7-3 and TRBJ1-2 gives the full variable domain: GAGVSQTPSNKVTEKGKYVELRCDPISGHTALYWYRQSLGQGPEFLIYFQGTGAADDSGLPNDRFFAVRPEGSVSTLKIQRTERGDSAVYLCASSIDRDRGSHGYTFGSGTRLTVV.

As DNA, the CDR3 is TGTGCCAGCAGTTACCGGGACTACCTTCGGCAGTACGTC. Amino acids: CASSYRDYLRQYV. The chain carries TRBV2 and TRBJ2-7; 7 positions agree with TRBD2. The CDR3 is made up of 13 amino acids. Germline CDR1 is SNHLY and CDR2 is FYNNEI. The V segment lost 5 bases and the J segment 9 bases; nucleotides outside the gene matches: 10.

V gene TRBV6-5 combines with J gene TRBJ2-1, with 9 bases fitting TRBD1. The V gene's germline CDR1 is MNHEY and CDR2 SVGAGI. The CDR3 is made up of 15 amino acids. V shed 0 bases, J shed 7 bases, and the junction held 4 bases outside the gene matches. CDR3 DNA sequence: TGTGCCAGCAGTTACTCCGGACAGGGGTTGAATGAGCAGTTCTTC. Translating it yields CASSYSGQGLNEQFF.

This clone was observed a single time. The genes are TRBV11-2 and TRBJ2-7; D is uncertain. Germline CDR1 and CDR2: SGHAT and FQNNGV. Trimming removed 3 bases at V and 1 base at J, with 4 bases between. This CDR3 is built from 12 residues. CDR3 residues: CASSFQSYEQYF. CDR3 coding DNA: TGTGCCAGCAGCTTCCAATCCTACGAGCAGTACTTC. Looking up the rest from reference TRBV11-2 and TRBJ2-7 gives the full variable domain: EAGVAQSPRYKIIEKRQSVAFWCNPISGHATLYWYQQILGQGPKLLIQFQNNGVVDDSQLPKDRFSAERLKGVDSTLKIQPAKLEDSAVYLCASSFQSYEQYFGPGTRLTVT.

J is TRBJ1-4 and V is TRBV7-9; 8 nucleotides agree with TRBD1. CDR1 and CDR2 (germline): SEHNR, FQNEAQ (reference sequence). The CDR3 spans 17 residues. V was clipped by 5 bases and J by 7 bases; unmatched bases: 15. CDR3 nucleotide sequence: TGTGCCAGCAGCCTATCCCGACAGGGGTATGGTGGTGAAAAACTGTTTTTT. Its translation is CASSLSRQGYGGEKLFF. Combining the CDR3 with reference TRBV7-9 and TRBJ1-4 gives the whole variable domain DTGVSQNPRHKITKRGQNVTFRCDPISEHNRLYWYRQTLGQGPEFLTYFQNEAQLEKSRLLSDRFSAERPKGSFSTLEIQRTEQGDSAMYLCASSLSRQGYGGEKLFFGSGTQLSVL.

The rearrangement links TRBV19 to TRBJ1-3, with D unresolved. V lost 5 bases and J 1 base, leaving 18 bases between the germline ends. This CDR3 spans 17 amino acids. Germline values: CDR1 LNHDA, CDR2 SQIVND (reference sequence). CDR3 sequence: CASSSLGSKWSGNTIYF. The DNA of the CDR3 is TGTGCCAGTAGTTCCCTCGGGAGTAAGTGGTCTGGAAACACCATATATTTT. The full variable domain, in which reference TRBV19 and TRBJ1-3 provide the parts outside the CDR3, is DGGITQSPKYLFRKEGQNVTLSCEQNLNHDAMYWYRQDPGQGLRLIYYSQIVNDFQKGDIAEGYSVSREKKESFPLTVTSAQKNPTAFYLCASSSLGSKWSGNTIYFGEGSWLTVV.

The chain links TRBV5-1 to TRBJ2-5; possibly TRBD1 for D (5 bases). This CDR3 region has 16 residues. V gave up 3 bases and J gave up 4 bases, with 19 bases separating them. The V gene's germline CDR1 is SGHRS and CDR2 YFSETQ. DNA of the CDR3: TGCGCCAGCAGCTCAACTCTGGGGCCCCATGGAGAGACCCAGTACTTC. Translated, it gives CASSSTLGPHGETQYF.

This sequence joins TRBV5-1 and TRBJ2-7, with 7 bases lining up with TRBD1. V dropped 5 bases and J dropped 6; count of bases not matched to a gene: 8. Per germline, CDR1 SGHRS and CDR2 YFSETQ. The length of the CDR3 is 13 residues. The CDR3 here is CASRVTGLGEQYF. The CDR3 coding sequence is TGCGCCAGCAGGGTGACAGGGTTGGGCGAGCAGTACTTC.

The J gene is TRBJ2-5, the V gene TRBV9; weak D call: TRBD1 (6 bases). V was cut by 0 bases and J by 7 bases, with 7 bases left in between. The germline CDR1 and CDR2 sequences are SGDLS and YYNGEE. The CDR3 length is 12 residues. Here the CDR3 reads CASSVGGGTQYF. The CDR3 nucleotides read TGTGCCAGCAGCGTAGGAGGGGGGACCCAGTACTTC.

V usage is TRBV7-9 and J usage is TRBJ2-1; D not resolved. The germline CDR1 and CDR2 sequences are SEHNR and FQNEAQ (reference sequence). Trimming stripped 6 bases from V and 7 bases from J, with 16 bases between. This CDR3 has 14 residues. The CDR3 reads CASSFLDPGNEQFF. The CDR3 DNA follows: TGTGCCAGCAGTTTCCTGGACCCTGGGAATGAGCAGTTCTTC.

The chain couples TRBV5-1 to TRBJ1-1; 8 nucleotides match TRBD1. From germline, CDR1 is SGHRS and CDR2 YFSETQ. Trimming cost V 1 base and J 7 bases; bases outside gene matches: 21. This CDR3 contains 19 residues. The DNA for the CDR3 is TGCGCCAGCAGCTTGCGCCGGGGGTCAGGGGGCGCGGGAGTGGGTGAAGCTTTCTTT. Its protein product is CASSLRRGSGGAGVGEAFF.

The rearrangement links TRBV19 to TRBJ1-6; D is unresolved. Germline values: CDR1 LNHDA, CDR2 SQIVND (reference sequence). The V end was cut by 3 bases, the J end by 8 bases, with 5 bases between. CDR3 length: 12 residues. The CDR3 region has the DNA TGTGCCAGTAGTATTCAGTATTCACCCCTCCACTTT. This sequence encodes CASSIQYSPLHF.